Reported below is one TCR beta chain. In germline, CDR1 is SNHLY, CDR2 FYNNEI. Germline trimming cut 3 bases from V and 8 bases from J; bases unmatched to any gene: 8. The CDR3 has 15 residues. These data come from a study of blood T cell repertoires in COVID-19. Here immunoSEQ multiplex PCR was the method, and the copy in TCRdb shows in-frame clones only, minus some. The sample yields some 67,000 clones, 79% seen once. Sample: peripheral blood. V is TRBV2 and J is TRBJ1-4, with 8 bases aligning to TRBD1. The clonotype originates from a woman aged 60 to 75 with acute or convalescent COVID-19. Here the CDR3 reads CASSDGQGAKEKLFF. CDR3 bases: TGTGCCAGCAGTGATGGCCAGGGGGCGAAAGAAAAACTGTTTTTT.